This TCR beta chain is from a study of cytotoxic CD8 clonotypes in ibrutinib-treated CLL. Using immunoSEQ multiplex PCR, the repertoire was profiled, and TCRdb retains in-frame clones only, with some absent. The table includes about 180,000 clones, 84% detected once. The V gene's germline CDR1 is SGHTA and CDR2 FQGNSA. V shed 5 bases and J 1 base; nucleotides not matched to a gene: 10. CDR3 length equals 16 residues. This chain links TRBV7-2 with TRBJ2-5, with 7 bases matching TRBD1. The input for sequencing was PBMCs, taken after 24 months of ibrutinib treatment. This TCR was recovered from a human donor with chronic lymphocytic leukemia. The CDR3 is CASSARQGSGQETQYF. The CDR3, as DNA: TGTGCCAGCAGCGCCCGACAGGGTTCGGGCCAAGAGACCCAGTACTTC.